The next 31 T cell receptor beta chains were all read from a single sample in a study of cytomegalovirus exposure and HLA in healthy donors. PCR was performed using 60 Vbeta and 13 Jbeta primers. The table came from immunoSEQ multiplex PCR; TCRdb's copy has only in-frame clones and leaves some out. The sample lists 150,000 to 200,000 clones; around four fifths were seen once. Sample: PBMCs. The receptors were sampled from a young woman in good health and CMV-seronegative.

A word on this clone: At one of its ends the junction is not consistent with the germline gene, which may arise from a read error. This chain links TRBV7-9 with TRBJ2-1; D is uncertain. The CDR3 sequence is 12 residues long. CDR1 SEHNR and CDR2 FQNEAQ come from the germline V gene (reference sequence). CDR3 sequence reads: CASSLVRAEQLF. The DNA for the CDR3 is TGTGCCAGCAGCTTAGTTCGTGCGGAGCAGCTCTTC.

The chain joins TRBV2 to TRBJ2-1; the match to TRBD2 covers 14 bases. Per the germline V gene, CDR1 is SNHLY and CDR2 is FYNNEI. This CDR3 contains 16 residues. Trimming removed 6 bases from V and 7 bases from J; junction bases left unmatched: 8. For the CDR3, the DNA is TGTGCCAGCAGCGGGACTAGCGGGAGATCGTGGAATGAGCAGTTCTTC. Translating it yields CASSGTSGRSWNEQFF. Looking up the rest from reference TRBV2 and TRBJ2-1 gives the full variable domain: EPEVTQTPSHQVTQMGQEVILRCVPISNHLYFYWYRQILGQKVEFLVSFYNNEISEKSEIFDDQFSVERPDGSNFTLKIRSTKLEDSAMYFCASSGTSGRSWNEQFFGPGTRLTVL.

The CDR3 DNA reads as TGCGCCAGCAGCTTGGGGGACAGATACTACGAGCAGTACTTC. It translates to CASSLGDRYYEQYF. V and J are TRBV5-1 and TRBJ2-7; 7 nucleotides line up with TRBD1. Losses at the gene ends were 0 bases for V and 3 bases for J; bases not matched to a gene: 3. The CDR3 length is 14 residues. Looked up from germline, CDR1 is SGHRS and CDR2 is YFSETQ.

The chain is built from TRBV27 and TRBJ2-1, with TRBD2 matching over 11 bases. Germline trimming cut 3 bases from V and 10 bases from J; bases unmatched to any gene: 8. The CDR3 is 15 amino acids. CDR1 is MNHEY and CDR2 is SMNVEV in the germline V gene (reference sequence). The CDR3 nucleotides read TGTGCCAGCAGTTTTCTAGCGGGAGGTTTGGGGGAGCAGTTCTTC. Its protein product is CASSFLAGGLGEQFF.

CDR3: CASSLQRGGTDTQYF. As DNA, the CDR3 is TGTGCCAGCTCACTTCAGCGGGGGGGCACAGATACGCAGTATTTT. The chain combines TRBV18 with TRBJ2-3; TRBD2 matches 9 bases. Germline CDR1 KGHSH, CDR2 LQKENI. The CDR3 loop spans 15 amino acids. V shed 4 bases, J shed 1 base, and the junction held 3 bases outside the gene matches. Full variable domain (missing parts from reference TRBV18 and TRBJ2-3): NAGVMQNPRHLVRRRGQEARLRCSPMKGHSHVYWYRQLPEEGLKFMVYLQKENIIDESGMPKERFSAEFPKEGPSILRIQQVVRGDSAAYFCASSLQRGGTDTQYFGPGTRLTVL.

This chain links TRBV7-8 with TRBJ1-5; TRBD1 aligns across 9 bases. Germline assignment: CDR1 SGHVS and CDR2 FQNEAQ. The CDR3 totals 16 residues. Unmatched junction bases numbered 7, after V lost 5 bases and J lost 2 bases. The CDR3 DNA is TGTGCCAGCAGCCTTACAGGGGGCCTTGGCAATCAGCCCCAGCATTTT. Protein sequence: CASSLTGGLGNQPQHF.

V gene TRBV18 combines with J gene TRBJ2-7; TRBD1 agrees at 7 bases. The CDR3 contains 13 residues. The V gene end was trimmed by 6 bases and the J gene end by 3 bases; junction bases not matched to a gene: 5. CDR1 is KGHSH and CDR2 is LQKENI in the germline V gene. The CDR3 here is CASSFDRDYEQYF. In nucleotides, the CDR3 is TGTGCCAGCTCCTTCGACAGGGACTACGAGCAGTACTTC.

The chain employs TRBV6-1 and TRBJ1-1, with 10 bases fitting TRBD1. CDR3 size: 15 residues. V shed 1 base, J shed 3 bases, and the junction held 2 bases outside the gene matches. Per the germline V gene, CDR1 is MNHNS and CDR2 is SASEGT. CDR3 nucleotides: TGTGCCAGCAGTGAAGTGGACAGGGGGGACACTGAAGCTTTCTTT. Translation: CASSEVDRGDTEAFF.

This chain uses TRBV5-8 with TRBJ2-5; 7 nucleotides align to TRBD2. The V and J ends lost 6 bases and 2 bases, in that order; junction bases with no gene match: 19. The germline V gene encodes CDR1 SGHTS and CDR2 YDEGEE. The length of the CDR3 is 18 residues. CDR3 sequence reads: CASTSVVAGRALQETQYF. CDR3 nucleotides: TGTGCCAGCACCTCCGTGGTAGCGGGCCGGGCCTTACAAGAGACCCAGTACTTC.

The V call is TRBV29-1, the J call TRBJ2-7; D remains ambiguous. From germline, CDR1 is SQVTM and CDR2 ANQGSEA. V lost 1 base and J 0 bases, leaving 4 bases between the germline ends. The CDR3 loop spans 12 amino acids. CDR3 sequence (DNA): TGCAGCGTTGAAGCCAGCTCCTACGAGCAGTACTTC. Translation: CSVEASSYEQYF.

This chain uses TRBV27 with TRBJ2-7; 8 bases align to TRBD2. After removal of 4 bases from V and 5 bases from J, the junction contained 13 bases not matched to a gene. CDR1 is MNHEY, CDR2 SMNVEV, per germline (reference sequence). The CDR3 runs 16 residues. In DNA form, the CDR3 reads TGTGCCAGCAGTTCCCGAAGAGAGCGGGAGAACCACGAGCAGTACTTC. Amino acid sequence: CASSSRRERENHEQYF.

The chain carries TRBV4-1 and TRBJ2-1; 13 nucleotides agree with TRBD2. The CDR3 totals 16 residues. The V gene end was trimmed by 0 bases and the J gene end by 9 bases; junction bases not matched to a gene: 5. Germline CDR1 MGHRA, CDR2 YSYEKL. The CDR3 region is CASSQEGGLAGVEQFF. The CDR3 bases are TGCGCCAGCAGCCAAGAAGGTGGACTAGCGGGAGTTGAGCAGTTCTTC.

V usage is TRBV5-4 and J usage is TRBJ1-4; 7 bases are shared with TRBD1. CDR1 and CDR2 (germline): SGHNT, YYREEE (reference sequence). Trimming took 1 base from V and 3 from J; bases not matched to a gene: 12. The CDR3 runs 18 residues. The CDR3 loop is CASSLTGTDGRSNEKLFF. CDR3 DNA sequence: TGTGCCAGCAGCTTGACCGGGACAGATGGAAGATCTAATGAAAAACTGTTTTTT. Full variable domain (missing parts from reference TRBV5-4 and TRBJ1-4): ETGVTQSPTHLIKTRGQQVTLRCSSQSGHNTVSWYQQALGQGPQFIFQYYREEENGRGNFPPRFSGLQFPNYSSELNVNALELDDSALYLCASSLTGTDGRSNEKLFFGSGTQLSVL.

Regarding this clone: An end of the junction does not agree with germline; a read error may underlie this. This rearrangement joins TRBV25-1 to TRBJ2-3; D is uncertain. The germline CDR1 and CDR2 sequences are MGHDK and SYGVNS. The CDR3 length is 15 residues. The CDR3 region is CATSDPFSLVDTQYF. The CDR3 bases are TGTGCCACCAGTGATCCTTTTTCATTAGTGGATACGCAGTATTTT.

The CDR3 DNA reads as TGCGCCAGCAGCTTGGATCAGGGGGTTGGCGATGAGCAGTTCTTC. Translation gives CASSLDQGVGDEQFF. This chain connects TRBV5-1 to TRBJ2-1; 7 nucleotides line up with TRBD1. CDR1 and CDR2 from the germline V gene are SGHRS and YFSETQ. V lost 0 bases and J lost 8; bases outside the gene matches: 8. The CDR3 extends over 15 amino acids.

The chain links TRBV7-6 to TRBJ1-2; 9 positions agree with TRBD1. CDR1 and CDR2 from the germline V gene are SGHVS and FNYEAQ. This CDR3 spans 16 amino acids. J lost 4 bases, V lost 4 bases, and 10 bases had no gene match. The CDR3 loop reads CASSSSQGARGYGYTF. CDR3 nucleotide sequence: TGTGCCAGCAGCTCGTCACAGGGGGCGCGGGGCTATGGCTACACCTTC.

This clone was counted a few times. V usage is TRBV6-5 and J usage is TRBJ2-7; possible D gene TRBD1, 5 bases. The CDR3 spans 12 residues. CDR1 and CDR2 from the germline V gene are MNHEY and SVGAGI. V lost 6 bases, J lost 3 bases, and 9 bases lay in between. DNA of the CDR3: TGTGCCAGCAGATCCAGGGACTACGAGCAGTACTTC. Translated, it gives CASRSRDYEQYF.

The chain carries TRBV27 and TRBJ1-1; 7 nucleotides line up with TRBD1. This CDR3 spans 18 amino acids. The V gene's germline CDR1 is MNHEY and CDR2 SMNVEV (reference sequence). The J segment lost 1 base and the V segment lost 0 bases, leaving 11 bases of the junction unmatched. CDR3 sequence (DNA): TGTGCCAGCAGTTTATCCTCGCGAGGGGGCGCCGGGAACACTGAAGCTTTCTTT. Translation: CASSLSSRGGAGNTEAFF.

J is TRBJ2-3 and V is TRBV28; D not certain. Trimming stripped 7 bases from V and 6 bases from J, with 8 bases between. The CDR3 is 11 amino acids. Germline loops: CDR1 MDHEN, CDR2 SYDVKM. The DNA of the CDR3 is TGTGCCAGCACCCAGTATGATACGCAGTATTTT. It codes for CASTQYDTQYF.

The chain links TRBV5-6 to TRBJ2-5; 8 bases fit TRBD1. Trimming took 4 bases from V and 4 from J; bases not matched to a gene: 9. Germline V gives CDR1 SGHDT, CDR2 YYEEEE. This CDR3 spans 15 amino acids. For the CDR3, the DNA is TGTGCCAGCAGCCCCCGACAGGGGTTCTCAGAGACCCAGTACTTC. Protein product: CASSPRQGFSETQYF.

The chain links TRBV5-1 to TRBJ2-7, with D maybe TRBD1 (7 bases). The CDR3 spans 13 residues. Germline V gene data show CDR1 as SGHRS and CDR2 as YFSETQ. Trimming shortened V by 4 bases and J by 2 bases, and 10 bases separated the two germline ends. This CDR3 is CASSAGQTYEQYF. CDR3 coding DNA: TGCGCCAGCAGCGCGGGACAGACCTACGAGCAGTACTTC.

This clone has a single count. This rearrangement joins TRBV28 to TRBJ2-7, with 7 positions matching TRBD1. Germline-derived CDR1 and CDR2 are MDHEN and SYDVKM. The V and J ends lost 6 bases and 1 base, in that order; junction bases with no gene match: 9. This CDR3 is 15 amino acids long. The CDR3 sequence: CASSPTGERSYEQYF. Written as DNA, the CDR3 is TGTGCCAGCAGCCCTACAGGGGAAAGGTCCTACGAGCAGTACTTC.

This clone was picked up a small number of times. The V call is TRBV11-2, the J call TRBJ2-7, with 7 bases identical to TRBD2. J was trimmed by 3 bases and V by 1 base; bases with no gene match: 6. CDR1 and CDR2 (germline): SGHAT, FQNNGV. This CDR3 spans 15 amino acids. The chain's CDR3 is CASSLGGGDGYEQYF. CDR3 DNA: TGTGCCAGCAGCTTAGGGGGAGGGGACGGCTACGAGCAGTACTTC.

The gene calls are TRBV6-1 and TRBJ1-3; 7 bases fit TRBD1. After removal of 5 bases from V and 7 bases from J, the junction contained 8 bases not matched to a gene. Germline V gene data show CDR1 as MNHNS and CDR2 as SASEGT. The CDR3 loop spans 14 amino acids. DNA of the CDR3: TGTGCCAGCAGTTCCAGACAGGGTGCGAACACCATATATTTT. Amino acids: CASSSRQGANTIYF.

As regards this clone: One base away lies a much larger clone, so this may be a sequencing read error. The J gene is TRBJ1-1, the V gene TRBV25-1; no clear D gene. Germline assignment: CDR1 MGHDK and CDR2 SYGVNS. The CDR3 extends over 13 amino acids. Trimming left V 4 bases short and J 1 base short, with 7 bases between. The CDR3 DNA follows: TGTGCCAGCAGTGTTCAGGAGAACACTGAAGCTTTCTTT. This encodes CASSVQENTEAFF. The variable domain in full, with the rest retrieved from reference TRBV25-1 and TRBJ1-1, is EADIYQTPRYLVIGTGKKITLECSQTMGHDKMYWYQQDPGMELHLIHYSYGVNSTEKGDLSSESTVSRIRTEHFPLTLESARPSHTSQYLCASSVQENTEAFFGQGTRLTVV.

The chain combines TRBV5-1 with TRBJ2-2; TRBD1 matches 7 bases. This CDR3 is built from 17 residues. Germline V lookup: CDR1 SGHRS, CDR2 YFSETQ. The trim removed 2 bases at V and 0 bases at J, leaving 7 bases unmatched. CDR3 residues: CASSLNSQGSNTGELFF. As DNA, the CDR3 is TGCGCCAGCAGCTTAAACTCACAGGGGTCGAACACCGGGGAGCTGTTTTTT.

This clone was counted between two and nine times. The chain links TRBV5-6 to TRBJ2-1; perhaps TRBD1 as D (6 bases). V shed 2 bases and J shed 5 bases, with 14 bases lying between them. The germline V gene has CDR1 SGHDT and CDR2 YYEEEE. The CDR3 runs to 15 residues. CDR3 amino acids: CASSLMGGGNNEQFF. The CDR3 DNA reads TGTGCCAGCAGCTTAATGGGTGGGGGCAACAATGAGCAGTTCTTC.

The CDR3 is CASHKRQPNQPQHF. Written as DNA, the CDR3 is TGTGCCAGCCATAAGCGGCAGCCCAATCAGCCCCAGCATTTT. The chain combines TRBV21-1 with TRBJ1-5. TRBV21-1 is reported as a pseudogene. This CDR3 region has 14 residues.

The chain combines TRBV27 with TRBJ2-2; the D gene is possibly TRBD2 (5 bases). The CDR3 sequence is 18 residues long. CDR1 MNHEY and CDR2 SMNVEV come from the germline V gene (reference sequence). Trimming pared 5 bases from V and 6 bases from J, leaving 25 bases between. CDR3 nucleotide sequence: TGTGCCAGCAGTCATGTATTAGTCGGGGAAGGGATCCCCGGGGAGCTGTTTTTT. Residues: CASSHVLVGEGIPGELFF.

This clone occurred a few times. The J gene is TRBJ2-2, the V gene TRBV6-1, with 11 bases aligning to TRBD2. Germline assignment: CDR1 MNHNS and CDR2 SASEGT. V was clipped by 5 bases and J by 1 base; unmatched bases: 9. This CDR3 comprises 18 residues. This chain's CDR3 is CASSQEGTSGVNTGELFF. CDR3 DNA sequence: TGTGCCAGCAGTCAAGAGGGGACTAGCGGAGTGAACACCGGGGAGCTGTTTTTT.

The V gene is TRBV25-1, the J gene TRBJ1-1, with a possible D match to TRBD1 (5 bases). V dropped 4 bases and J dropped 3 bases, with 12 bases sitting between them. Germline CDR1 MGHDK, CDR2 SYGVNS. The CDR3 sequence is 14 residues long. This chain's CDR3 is CASSAQGWDTEAFF. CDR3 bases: TGTGCCAGCAGTGCCCAGGGTTGGGACACTGAAGCTTTCTTT. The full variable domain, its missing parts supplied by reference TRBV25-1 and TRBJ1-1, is EADIYQTPRYLVIGTGKKITLECSQTMGHDKMYWYQQDPGMELHLIHYSYGVNSTEKGDLSSESTVSRIRTEHFPLTLESARPSHTSQYLCASSAQGWDTEAFFGQGTRLTVV.